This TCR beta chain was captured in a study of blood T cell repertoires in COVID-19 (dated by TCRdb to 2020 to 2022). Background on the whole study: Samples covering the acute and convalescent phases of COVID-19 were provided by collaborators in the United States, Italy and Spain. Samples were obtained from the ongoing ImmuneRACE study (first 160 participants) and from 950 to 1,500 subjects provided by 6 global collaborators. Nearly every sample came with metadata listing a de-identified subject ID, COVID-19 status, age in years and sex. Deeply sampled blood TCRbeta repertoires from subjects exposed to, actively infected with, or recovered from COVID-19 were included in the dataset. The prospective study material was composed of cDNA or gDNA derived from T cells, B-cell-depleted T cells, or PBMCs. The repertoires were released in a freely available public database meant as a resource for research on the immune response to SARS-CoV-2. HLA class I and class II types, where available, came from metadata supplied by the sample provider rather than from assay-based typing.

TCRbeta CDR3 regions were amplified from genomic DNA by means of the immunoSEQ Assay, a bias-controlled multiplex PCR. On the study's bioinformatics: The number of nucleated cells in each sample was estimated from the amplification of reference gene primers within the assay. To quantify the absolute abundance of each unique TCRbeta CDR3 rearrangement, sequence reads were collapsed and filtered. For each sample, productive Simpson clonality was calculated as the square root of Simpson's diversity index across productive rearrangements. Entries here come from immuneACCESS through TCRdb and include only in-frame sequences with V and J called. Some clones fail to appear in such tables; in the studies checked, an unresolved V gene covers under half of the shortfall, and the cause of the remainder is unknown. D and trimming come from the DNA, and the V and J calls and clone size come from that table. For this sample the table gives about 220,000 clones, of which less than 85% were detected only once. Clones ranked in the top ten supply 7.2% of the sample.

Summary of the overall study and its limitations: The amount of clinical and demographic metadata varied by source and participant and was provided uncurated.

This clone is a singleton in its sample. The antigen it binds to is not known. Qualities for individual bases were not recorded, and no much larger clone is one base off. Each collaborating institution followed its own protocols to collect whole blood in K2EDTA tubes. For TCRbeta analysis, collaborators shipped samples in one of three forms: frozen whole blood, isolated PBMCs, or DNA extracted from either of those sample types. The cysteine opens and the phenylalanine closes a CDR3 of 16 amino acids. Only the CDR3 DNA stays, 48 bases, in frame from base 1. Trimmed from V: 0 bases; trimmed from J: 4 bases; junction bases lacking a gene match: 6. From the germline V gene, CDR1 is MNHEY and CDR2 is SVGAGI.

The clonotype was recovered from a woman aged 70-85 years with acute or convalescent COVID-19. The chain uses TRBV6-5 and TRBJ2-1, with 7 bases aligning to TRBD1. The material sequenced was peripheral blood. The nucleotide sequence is TGTGCCAGCAGTTACTCGAAGGGGGCAATATACAATGAGCAGTTCTTC. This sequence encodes CASSYSKGAIYNEQFF.